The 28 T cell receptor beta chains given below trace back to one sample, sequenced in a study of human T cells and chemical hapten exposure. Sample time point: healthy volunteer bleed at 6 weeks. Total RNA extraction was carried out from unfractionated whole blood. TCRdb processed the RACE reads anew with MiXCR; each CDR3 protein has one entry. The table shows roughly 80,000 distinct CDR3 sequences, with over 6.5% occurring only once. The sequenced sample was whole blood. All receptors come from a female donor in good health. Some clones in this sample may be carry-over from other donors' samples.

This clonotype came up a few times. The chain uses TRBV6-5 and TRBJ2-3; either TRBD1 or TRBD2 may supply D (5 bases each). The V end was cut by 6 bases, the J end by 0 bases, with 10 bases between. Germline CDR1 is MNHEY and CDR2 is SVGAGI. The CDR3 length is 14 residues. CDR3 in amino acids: CASRLGQSTDTQYF. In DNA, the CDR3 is TGTGCCAGCAGACTAGGACAAAGCACAGATACGCAGTATTTT.

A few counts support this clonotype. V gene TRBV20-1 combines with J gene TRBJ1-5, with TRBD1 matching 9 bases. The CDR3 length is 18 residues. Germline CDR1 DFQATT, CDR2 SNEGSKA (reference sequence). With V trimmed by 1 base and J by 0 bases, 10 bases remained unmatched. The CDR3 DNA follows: TGCAGTGCTAGAGGACAGGGGGTAAATAAGAATAGCAATCAGCCCCAGCATTTT. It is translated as CSARGQGVNKNSNQPQHF.

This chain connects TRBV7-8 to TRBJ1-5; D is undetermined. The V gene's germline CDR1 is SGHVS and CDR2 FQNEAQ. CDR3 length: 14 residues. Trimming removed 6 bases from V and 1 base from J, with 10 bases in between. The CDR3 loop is CASSTMASNQPQHF. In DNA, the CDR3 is TGTGCCAGCAGTACCATGGCCAGCAATCAGCCCCAGCATTTT.

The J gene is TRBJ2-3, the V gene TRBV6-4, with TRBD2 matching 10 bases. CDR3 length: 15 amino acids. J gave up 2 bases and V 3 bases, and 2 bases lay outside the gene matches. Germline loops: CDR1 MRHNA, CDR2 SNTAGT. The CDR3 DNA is TGTGCCAGCAGTGAAAGCGGGGGGGCCACAGATACGCAGTATTTT. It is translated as CASSESGGATDTQYF.

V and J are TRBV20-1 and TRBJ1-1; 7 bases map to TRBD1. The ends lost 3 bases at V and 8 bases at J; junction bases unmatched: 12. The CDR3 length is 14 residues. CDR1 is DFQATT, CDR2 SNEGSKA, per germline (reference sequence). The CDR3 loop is CSASVGTAITEAFF. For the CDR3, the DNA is TGCAGTGCTAGTGTCGGGACAGCGATTACCGAAGCTTTCTTT.

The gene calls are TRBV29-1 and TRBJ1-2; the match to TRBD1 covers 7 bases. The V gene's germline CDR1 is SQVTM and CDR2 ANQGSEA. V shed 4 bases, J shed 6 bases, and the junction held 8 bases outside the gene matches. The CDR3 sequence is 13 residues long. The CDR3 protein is CSVVINRGDGYTF. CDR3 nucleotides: TGCAGCGTTGTCATCAACAGGGGAGATGGCTACACCTTC.

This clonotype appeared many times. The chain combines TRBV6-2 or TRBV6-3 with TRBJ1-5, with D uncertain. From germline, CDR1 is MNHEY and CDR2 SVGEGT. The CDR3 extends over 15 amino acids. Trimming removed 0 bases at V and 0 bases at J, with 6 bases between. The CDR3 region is CASSYSAVSNQPQHF. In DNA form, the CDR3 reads TGTGCCAGCAGTTACTCGGCAGTTAGCAATCAGCCCCAGCATTTT.

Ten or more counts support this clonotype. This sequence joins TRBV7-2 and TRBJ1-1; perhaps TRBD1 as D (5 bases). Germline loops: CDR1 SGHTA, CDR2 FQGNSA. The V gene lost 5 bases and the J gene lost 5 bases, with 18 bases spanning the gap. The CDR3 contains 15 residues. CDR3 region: CASSPYSGKVTEAFF. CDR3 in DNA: TGTGCCAGCAGCCCTTATTCAGGGAAGGTTACTGAAGCTTTCTTT.

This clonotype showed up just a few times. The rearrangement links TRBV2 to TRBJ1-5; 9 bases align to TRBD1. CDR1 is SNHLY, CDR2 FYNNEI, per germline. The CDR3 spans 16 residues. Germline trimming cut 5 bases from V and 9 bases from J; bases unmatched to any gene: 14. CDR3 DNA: TGTGCCAGCAGTTTACAGACAGGGGGTCAGGGTTGGCCCCAGCATTTT. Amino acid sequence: CASSLQTGGQGWPQHF.

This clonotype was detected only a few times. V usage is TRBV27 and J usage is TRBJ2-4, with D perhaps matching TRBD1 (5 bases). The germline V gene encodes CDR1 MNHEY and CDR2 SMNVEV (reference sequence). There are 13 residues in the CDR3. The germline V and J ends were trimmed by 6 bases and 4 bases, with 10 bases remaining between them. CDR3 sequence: CASSQRQKNIQYF. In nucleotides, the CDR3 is TGTGCCAGCAGCCAACGACAGAAAAACATTCAGTACTTC.

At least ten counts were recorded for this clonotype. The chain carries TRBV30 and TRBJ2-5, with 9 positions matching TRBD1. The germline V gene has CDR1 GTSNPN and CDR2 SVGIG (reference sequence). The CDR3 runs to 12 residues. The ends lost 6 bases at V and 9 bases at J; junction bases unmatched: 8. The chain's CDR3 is CACGTGRRPQYF. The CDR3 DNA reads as TGTGCCTGCGGGACAGGGAGGAGACCCCAGTACTTC.

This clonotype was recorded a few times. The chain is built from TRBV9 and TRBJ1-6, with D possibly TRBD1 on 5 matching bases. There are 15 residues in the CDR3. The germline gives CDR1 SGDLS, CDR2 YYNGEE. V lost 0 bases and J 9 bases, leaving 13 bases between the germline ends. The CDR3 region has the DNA TGTGCCAGCAGCGTAGCTGGAAGGGGAGCTTCACCCCTCCACTTT. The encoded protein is CASSVAGRGASPLHF.

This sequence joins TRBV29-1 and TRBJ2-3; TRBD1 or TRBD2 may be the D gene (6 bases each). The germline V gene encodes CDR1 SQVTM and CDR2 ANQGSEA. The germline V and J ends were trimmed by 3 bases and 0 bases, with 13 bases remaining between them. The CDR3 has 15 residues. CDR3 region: CSVDLGGSSTDTQYF. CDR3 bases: TGCAGCGTTGATCTGGGGGGCTCTAGCACAGATACGCAGTATTTT.

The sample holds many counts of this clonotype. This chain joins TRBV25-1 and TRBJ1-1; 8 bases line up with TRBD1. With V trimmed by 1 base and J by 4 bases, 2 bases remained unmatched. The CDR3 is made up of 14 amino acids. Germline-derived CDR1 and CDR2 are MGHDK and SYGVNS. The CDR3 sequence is CASSELDRGTEAFF. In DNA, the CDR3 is TGTGCCAGCAGTGAATTAGACAGGGGCACTGAAGCTTTCTTT.

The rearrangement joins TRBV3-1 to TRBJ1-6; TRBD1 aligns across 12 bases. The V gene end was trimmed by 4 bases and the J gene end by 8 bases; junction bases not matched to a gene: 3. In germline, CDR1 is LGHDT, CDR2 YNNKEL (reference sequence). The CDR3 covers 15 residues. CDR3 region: CASSRGTGGDSPLHF. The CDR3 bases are TGTGCCAGCAGCCGAGGGACAGGGGGCGATTCACCCCTCCACTTT.

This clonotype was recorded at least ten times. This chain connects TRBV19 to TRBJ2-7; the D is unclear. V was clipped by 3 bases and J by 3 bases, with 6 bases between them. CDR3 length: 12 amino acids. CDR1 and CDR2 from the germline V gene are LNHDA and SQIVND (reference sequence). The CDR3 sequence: CASSIGSYEQYF. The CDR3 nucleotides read TGTGCCAGTAGTATTGGCAGCTACGAGCAGTACTTC.

In nucleotides, the CDR3 is TGTGCCAGCAGCTTGGGGGGGGCCGTCGCAGATACGCAGTATTTT. Amino acid sequence: CASSLGGAVADTQYF. This sequence joins TRBV5-4 and TRBJ2-3; D assignment may be TRBD1 or TRBD2 (6 bases each). V shed 0 bases and J shed 4 bases, with 12 bases lying between them. Looked up from germline, CDR1 is SGHNT and CDR2 is YYREEE (reference sequence). The CDR3 loop spans 15 amino acids.

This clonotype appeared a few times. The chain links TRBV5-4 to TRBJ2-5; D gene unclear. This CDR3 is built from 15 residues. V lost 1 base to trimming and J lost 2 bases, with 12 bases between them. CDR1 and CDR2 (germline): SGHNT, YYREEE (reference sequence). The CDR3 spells CASSLPGASQETQYF. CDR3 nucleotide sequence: TGTGCCAGCAGCTTGCCTGGAGCTTCTCAAGAGACCCAGTACTTC.

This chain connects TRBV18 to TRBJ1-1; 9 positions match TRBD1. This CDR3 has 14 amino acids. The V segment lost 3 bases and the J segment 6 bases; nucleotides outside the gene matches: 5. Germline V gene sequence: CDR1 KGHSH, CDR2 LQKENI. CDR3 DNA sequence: TGTGCCAGCTCACCCGGGACAGGGTTCCCTGAAGCTTTCTTT. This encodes CASSPGTGFPEAFF.

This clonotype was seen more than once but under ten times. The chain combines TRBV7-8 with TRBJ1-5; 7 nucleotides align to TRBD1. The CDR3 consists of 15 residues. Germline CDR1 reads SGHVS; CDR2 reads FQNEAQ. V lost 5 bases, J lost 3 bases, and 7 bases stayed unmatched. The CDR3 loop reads CASSLNTGANQPQHF. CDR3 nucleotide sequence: TGTGCCAGCAGCCTAAACACAGGGGCCAATCAGCCCCAGCATTTT.

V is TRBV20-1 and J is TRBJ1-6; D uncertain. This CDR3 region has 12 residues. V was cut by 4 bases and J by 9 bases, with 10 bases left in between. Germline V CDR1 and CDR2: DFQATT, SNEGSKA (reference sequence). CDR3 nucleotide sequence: TGCAGTGCTAATCCCCCCCCTTCACCCCTCCACTTT. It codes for CSANPPPSPLHF.

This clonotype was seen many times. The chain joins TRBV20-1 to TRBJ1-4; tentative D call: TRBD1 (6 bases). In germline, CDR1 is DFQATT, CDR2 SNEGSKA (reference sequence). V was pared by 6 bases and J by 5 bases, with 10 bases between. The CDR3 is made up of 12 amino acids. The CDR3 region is CSAGDKNEKLFF. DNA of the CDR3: TGCAGTGCGGGGGACAAGAATGAAAAACTGTTTTTT.

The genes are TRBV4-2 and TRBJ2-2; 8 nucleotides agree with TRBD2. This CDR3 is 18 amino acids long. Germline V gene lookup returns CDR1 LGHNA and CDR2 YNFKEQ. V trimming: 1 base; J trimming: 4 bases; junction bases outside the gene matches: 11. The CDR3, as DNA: TGTGCCAGCAGCCAAGTTATAAGCGGGGGCCCGGGCACCGGGGAGCTGTTTTTT. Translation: CASSQVISGGPGTGELFF.

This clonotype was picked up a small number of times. The chain's CDR3 is CASSPQGRGSGYTF. The CDR3 DNA is TGTGCCAGCAGTCCCCAGGGCAGGGGGTCTGGCTACACCTTC. V and J are TRBV28 and TRBJ1-2; 7 bases agree with TRBD1. V was clipped by 5 bases and J by 7 bases; unmatched bases: 10. Germline values: CDR1 MDHEN, CDR2 SYDVKM. The CDR3 has 14 amino acids.

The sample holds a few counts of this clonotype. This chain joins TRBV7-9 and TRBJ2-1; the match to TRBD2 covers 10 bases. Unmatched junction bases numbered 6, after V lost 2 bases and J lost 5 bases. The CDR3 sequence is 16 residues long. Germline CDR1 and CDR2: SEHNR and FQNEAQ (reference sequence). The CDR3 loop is CASSLSLAGAHNEQFF. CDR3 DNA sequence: TGTGCCAGCAGCTTATCCCTAGCGGGGGCCCACAATGAGCAGTTCTTC.

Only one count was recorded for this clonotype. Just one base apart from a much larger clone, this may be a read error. CDR3 coding DNA: TGTGTCAGCAGTGGAAGACAGGGAACGTGGAATCAGCCCCAGCATTTT. The encoded protein is CVSSGRQGTWNQPQHF. The rearrangement links TRBV28 to TRBJ1-5; 7 bases align to TRBD1. The CDR3 runs 16 residues. In germline, CDR1 is MDHEN, CDR2 SYDVKM. The whole variable domain, remainder taken from reference TRBV28 and TRBJ1-5, is DVKVTQSSRYLVKRTGEKVFLECVQDMDHENMFWYRQDPGLGLRLIYFSYDVKMKEKGDIPEGYSVSREKKERFSLILESASTNQTSMYLCVSSGRQGTWNQPQHFGDGTRLSIL.

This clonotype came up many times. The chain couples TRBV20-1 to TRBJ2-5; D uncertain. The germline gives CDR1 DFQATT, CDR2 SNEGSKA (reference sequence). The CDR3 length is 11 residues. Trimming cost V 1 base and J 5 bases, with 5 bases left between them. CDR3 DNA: TGCAGTGCTAGAGTTACCGAGACCCAGTACTTC. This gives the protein CSARVTETQYF.

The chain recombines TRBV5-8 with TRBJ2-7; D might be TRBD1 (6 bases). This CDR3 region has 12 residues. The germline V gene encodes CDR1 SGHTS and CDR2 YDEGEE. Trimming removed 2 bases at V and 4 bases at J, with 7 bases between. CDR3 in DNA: TGTGCCAGCAGCTTACAGGGTTACGAGCAGTACTTC. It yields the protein CASSLQGYEQYF.